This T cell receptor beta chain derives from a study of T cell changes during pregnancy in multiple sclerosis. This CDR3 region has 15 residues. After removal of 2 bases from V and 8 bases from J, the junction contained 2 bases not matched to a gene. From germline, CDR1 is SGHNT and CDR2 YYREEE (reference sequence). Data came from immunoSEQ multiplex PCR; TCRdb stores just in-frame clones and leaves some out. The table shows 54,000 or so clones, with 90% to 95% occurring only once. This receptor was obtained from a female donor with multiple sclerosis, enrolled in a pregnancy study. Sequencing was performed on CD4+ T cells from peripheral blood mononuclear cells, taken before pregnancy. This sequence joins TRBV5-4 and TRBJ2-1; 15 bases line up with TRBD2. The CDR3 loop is CASSFGLAGGDEQFF. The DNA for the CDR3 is TGTGCCAGCAGCTTCGGACTAGCGGGAGGGGATGAGCAGTTCTTC. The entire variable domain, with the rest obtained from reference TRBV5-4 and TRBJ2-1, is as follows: ETGVTQSPTHLIKTRGQQVTLRCSSQSGHNTVSWYQQALGQGPQFIFQYYREEENGRGNFPPRFSGLQFPNYSSELNVNALELDDSALYLCASSFGLAGGDEQFFGPGTRLTVL.